This TCR beta chain was profiled in a study of lymphopenia after photon versus proton radiotherapy. Study-wide results and caveats: After the lymphocyte nadir, photon-treated repertoires showed oligoclonal expansion, especially of CD8+ Temra cells.

Deletions cut 3 bases from V and 7 bases from J, with 15 bases between. The CDR3 covers 14 residues. Germline V gives CDR1 LNHDA, CDR2 SQIVND (reference sequence). Remarks on this clone: As yet, its antigen is unknown.

This table comes from immunoSEQ multiplex PCR, and its TCRdb copy is limited to in-frame clones, with some not included. This repertoire shows approximately 7,300 clones, 85% to 95% found once; its top ten account for around 1.5%. The sequences come from peripheral blood, collected from a patient treated with photon-based radiotherapy. The chain combines TRBV19 with TRBJ1-2; D is perhaps TRBD1 (5 bases). The origin of this receptor is a woman between 50 and 59 years old with cholangiocarcinoma. Written as DNA, the CDR3 is TGTGCCAGTAGTATTTCCGCACAGGCGGGTGGCTACACCTTC. It specifies CASSISAQAGGYTF.